These 21 T cell receptor beta chains were sequenced from one sample in a study of identical twins. TCRdb reprocessed the 5' RACE reads via MiXCR and lists one record per CDR3 protein. Of roughly 770,000 distinct CDR3 sequences listed, 15% to 20% are singletons. These data were likewise used in another study, on T cells expressing NK-cell markers.

Input material: PBMCs. The receptors derive from a young woman in good health.

The chain links TRBV7-3 to TRBJ2-3; D ambiguous. The V and J ends lost 5 bases and 0 bases respectively, with 6 bases between them. This CDR3 is 13 amino acids long. The germline gives CDR1 SGHTA, CDR2 FQGTGA. CDR3 nucleotide sequence: TGTGCCAGCAGCGCATATAGCACAGATACGCAGTATTTT. Amino acid sequence: CASSAYSTDTQYF.

The chain recombines TRBV15 with TRBJ1-5, with TRBD1 matching over 8 bases. The length of the CDR3 is 15 residues. V shed 4 bases and J 7 bases; nucleotides not matched to a gene: 9. Germline V gene data show CDR1 as LNHNV and CDR2 as YYDKDF (reference sequence). CDR3: CATSTITGGRQPQHF. CDR3 DNA: TGTGCCACCAGCACAATCACAGGGGGTAGGCAGCCCCAGCATTTT.

There are many counts of this clonotype. The V gene is TRBV7-9, the J gene TRBJ2-1, with D tentatively TRBD2 (5 bases). V lost 6 bases and J 4 bases, leaving 10 bases between the germline ends. The CDR3 is 13 amino acids. Per germline, CDR1 SEHNR and CDR2 FQNEAQ (reference sequence). CDR3 region: CASSGLAYNEQFF. The CDR3 DNA is TGTGCCAGCAGTGGACTGGCATACAATGAGCAGTTCTTC.

This clonotype was found a few times. J is TRBJ2-6 and V is TRBV5-5; D uncertain. The CDR3 totals 15 residues. V shed 5 bases and J shed 0 bases, with 9 bases lying between them. CDR1 is SGHKS, CDR2 YYEKEE, per germline (reference sequence). The CDR3: CASRHTDSGANVLTF. CDR3 nucleotides: TGTGCCAGCAGACACACCGACTCTGGGGCCAACGTCCTGACTTTC.

The chain joins TRBV3-1 to TRBJ2-3; perhaps TRBD2 as D (6 bases). Germline CDR1 is LGHDT and CDR2 is YNNKEL (reference sequence). V lost 1 base, J lost 4 bases, and 9 bases lay in between. The CDR3 runs to 14 residues. The CDR3, as DNA: TGTGCCAGCAGCCAAGGACTAGTCGCAGATACGCAGTATTTT. It translates to CASSQGLVADTQYF.

This clonotype was observed a few times. V is TRBV6-5 and J is TRBJ2-6; TRBD1 might be the D (6 bases). CDR1 and CDR2 from the germline V gene are MNHEY and SVGAGI. Trimming shortened V by 2 bases and J by 8 bases, and 16 bases separated the two germline ends. The CDR3 is 16 amino acids. The CDR3 DNA reads TGTGCCAGCAGTTACCGCCGACGGCAGGGGACCAACGTCCTGACTTTC. The encoded protein is CASSYRRRQGTNVLTF.

This clonotype was counted only a few times. V gene TRBV15 combines with J gene TRBJ2-3, with 9 bases lining up with TRBD2. The CDR3 loop spans 15 amino acids. Unmatched junction bases numbered 4, after V lost 1 base and J lost 5 bases. CDR1 is LNHNV and CDR2 is YYDKDF in the germline V gene (reference sequence). The CDR3 coding sequence is TGTGCCACCAGCAGAGTAGCGGGAGCGATAGATACGCAGTATTTT. Its protein product is CATSRVAGAIDTQYF.

The rearrangement uses TRBV5-1 and TRBJ1-4; 7 nucleotides agree with TRBD1. The germline CDR1 and CDR2 sequences are SGHRS and YFSETQ. The CDR3 is 13 amino acids. V shed 3 bases and J 5 bases; nucleotides not matched to a gene: 1. CDR3 sequence reads: CASSSTGNEKLFF. As DNA, the CDR3 is TGCGCCAGCAGCTCGACAGGGAATGAAAAACTGTTTTTT.

V usage is TRBV10-3 and J usage is TRBJ1-1; D not certain. V lost 8 bases and J 1 base, leaving 17 bases between the germline ends. Germline V gene sequence: CDR1 ENHRY, CDR2 SYGVKD. CDR3 length: 15 residues. The CDR3 loop is CAIRTAERQNTEAFF. For the CDR3, the DNA is TGTGCCATCCGCACCGCCGAGAGGCAGAACACTGAAGCTTTCTTT.

The chain uses TRBV6-1 and TRBJ2-4; D might be TRBD1 (6 bases). Germline V gene data show CDR1 as MNHNS and CDR2 as SASEGT. Trimming removed 6 bases at V and 8 bases at J, with 20 bases between. CDR3 length: 15 amino acids. The CDR3 bases are TGTGCCAGCAGGCGGACTCTAACAGGGACGGACATTCAGTACTTC. It is translated as CASRRTLTGTDIQYF.

This clonotype appeared a few times. The V gene is TRBV27, the J gene TRBJ2-7; 10 nucleotides agree with TRBD2. The CDR3 extends over 14 amino acids. Germline CDR1 is MNHEY and CDR2 is SMNVEV (reference sequence). With V trimmed by 6 bases and J by 5 bases, 7 bases remained unmatched. The CDR3 coding sequence is TGTGCCAGCAGCCCGGGACTAGCGAACCACGAGCAGTACTTC. Its protein product is CASSPGLANHEQYF.

This clonotype was seen a few times. The V and J genes are TRBV10-3 and TRBJ2-7, with D possibly TRBD2 on 6 matching bases. The germline V gene encodes CDR1 ENHRY and CDR2 SYGVKD. The V gene lost 0 bases and the J gene lost 6 bases, with 12 bases spanning the gap. The CDR3 is 14 residues long. The CDR3 nucleotides are TGTGCCATCAGTGAGTCGACGGGAGTCACCGAGCAGTACTTC. This sequence encodes CAISESTGVTEQYF.

This clonotype was found a few times. This chain links TRBV18 with TRBJ2-3, with D uncertain. Germline V gene lookup returns CDR1 KGHSH and CDR2 LQKENI. The CDR3 totals 15 residues. The V end was cut by 4 bases, the J end by 0 bases, with 11 bases between. The DNA of the CDR3 is TGTGCCAGCTCACGCATGCCCGCCAGCACAGATACGCAGTATTTT. This gives the protein CASSRMPASTDTQYF.

The chain employs TRBV4-3 and TRBJ1-1, with TRBD1 matching over 9 bases. Germline trimming cut 2 bases from V and 3 bases from J; bases unmatched to any gene: 7. The CDR3 runs to 16 residues. Germline lookup yields CDR1 LGHNA and CDR2 YSLEER. The CDR3 DNA reads as TGCGCCAGCAGCCAACTAACAGGGGGCCGGGACACTGAAGCTTTCTTT. Protein sequence: CASSQLTGGRDTEAFF.

There are a few counts of this clonotype. The gene calls are TRBV20-1 and TRBJ1-2; D uncertain. The CDR3 has 12 amino acids. With 6 bases removed from V and 4 bases from J, the gap between germline ends came to 12 bases. CDR1 and CDR2 from the germline V gene are DFQATT and SNEGSKA (reference sequence). As DNA, the CDR3 is TGCAGTGCCAGCGGTGGCCCCTATGGCTACACCTTC. Translation gives CSASGGPYGYTF.

Concerning this clonotype: A junction end diverges from the germline sequence, so it may reflect a read error. The chain is built from TRBV7-9 and TRBJ2-7; D not certain. This CDR3 has 12 amino acids. The germline V gene encodes CDR1 SEHNR and CDR2 FQNEAQ (reference sequence). CDR3 in amino acids: CASSLGGKGLHF. CDR3 nucleotide sequence: TGTGCCAGCAGCTTAGGAGGTAAAGGGTTGCACTTC.

This clonotype occurred a few times. The chain is built from TRBV6-1 and TRBJ1-5; unclear D gene. CDR3 length equals 14 residues. CDR1 is MNHNS, CDR2 SASEGT, per germline. The V end was cut by 6 bases, the J end by 0 bases, with 9 bases between. The CDR3 DNA follows: TGTGCCAGCAGGTCAATAATTAGCAATCAGCCCCAGCATTTT. It translates to CASRSIISNQPQHF.

The table lists this clonotype with a few counts. The chain recombines TRBV12-3 or TRBV12-4 with TRBJ1-2; no clear D. The CDR3 totals 12 residues. The V end was cut by 7 bases, the J end by 0 bases, with 6 bases between. The CDR3 region is CASKTANYGYTF. CDR3 coding DNA: TGTGCCAGCAAAACAGCTAACTATGGCTACACCTTC.

The V and J genes are TRBV6-5 and TRBJ2-3; the match to TRBD2 covers 14 bases. Looked up from germline, CDR1 is MNHEY and CDR2 is SVGAGI. J was trimmed by 6 bases and V by 2 bases; bases with no gene match: 7. The CDR3 length is 17 residues. CDR3 loop: CASSYPGLAGAGDTQYF. The CDR3 nucleotides read TGTGCCAGCAGTTACCCGGGACTAGCGGGAGCGGGGGATACGCAGTATTTT.

The chain joins TRBV27 to TRBJ2-1; 7 nucleotides align to TRBD2. CDR3 length equals 16 residues. CDR1 and CDR2 (germline): MNHEY, SMNVEV (reference sequence). Germline trimming cut 5 bases from V and 4 bases from J; bases unmatched to any gene: 11. Written as DNA, the CDR3 is TGTGCCAGCAGTGGACTCAGCGGGAAGGCTTACAATGAGCAGTTCTTC. It specifies CASSGLSGKAYNEQFF.

A few counts support this clonotype. The rearrangement joins TRBV6-5 to TRBJ2-1; the match to TRBD1 covers 8 bases. Trimming cost V 3 bases and J 8 bases; bases outside gene matches: 6. Looked up from germline, CDR1 is MNHEY and CDR2 is SVGAGI. The CDR3 has 14 amino acids. For the CDR3, the DNA is TGTGCCAGCAGTTATGGGACCAGGGGGCATGAGCAGTTCTTC. As protein: CASSYGTRGHEQFF.